The next 28 T cell receptor beta chains were all read from a single sample in a study of T cell responses to AZD1222 COVID-19 vaccine. Profiling relied on immunoSEQ multiplex PCR, and the TCRdb table lists in-frame clones only, not all of them. This sample yields 150,000 to 160,000 clones, of which roughly nine tenths are seen a single time; 5.5% belongs to the top ten. The material was peripheral blood, obtained on day 0 of MenACWY control vaccination. These receptors all come from an adult in good health.

The V call is TRBV7-2, the J call TRBJ1-2, with no clear D. The CDR3 runs 13 residues. Germline V gene sequence: CDR1 SGHTA, CDR2 FQGNSA. Trimming removed 2 bases at V and 2 bases at J, with 6 bases between. The CDR3 region has the DNA TGTGCCAGCAGCTTAAAAGGGAACTATGGCTACACCTTC. Translating it yields CASSLKGNYGYTF.

The chain employs TRBV7-9 and TRBJ1-3; the D gene is possibly TRBD1 (5 bases). Germline V gene sequence: CDR1 SEHNR, CDR2 FQNEAQ (reference sequence). The CDR3 has 16 amino acids. V was shortened by 0 bases and J by 0 bases, with 9 bases between the two germline ends. The CDR3 coding sequence is TGTGCCAGCAGCTTAGCGACAGCCTTCTCTGGAAACACCATATATTTT. Translation gives CASSLATAFSGNTIYF.

The J gene is TRBJ1-1, the V gene TRBV18; a possible D gene is TRBD1 (5 bases). Per the germline V gene, CDR1 is KGHSH and CDR2 is LQKENI. The CDR3 extends over 14 amino acids. V was shortened by 2 bases and J by 1 base, with 8 bases between the two germline ends. Here the CDR3 reads CASSPGTSNTEAFF. DNA for the CDR3: TGTGCCAGCTCACCAGGGACTTCGAACACTGAAGCTTTCTTT.

J is TRBJ2-5 and V is TRBV19; perhaps TRBD1 as D (7 bases). There are 14 residues in the CDR3. In germline, CDR1 is LNHDA, CDR2 SQIVND (reference sequence). V lost 1 base and J lost 6, with 12 bases in between. DNA for the CDR3: TGTGCCAGTAGTATAGGGGGGGACAGTAAGACCCAGTACTTC. Protein sequence: CASSIGGDSKTQYF.

The chain links TRBV6-4 to TRBJ2-3; 8 bases fit TRBD2. The CDR3 totals 16 residues. Trimming cost V 0 bases and J 1 base; bases outside gene matches: 3. Per germline, CDR1 MRHNA and CDR2 SNTAGT. The CDR3 region has the DNA TGTGCCAGCAGTGACTCGTGGCGGGGGGGCACAGATACGCAGTATTTT. The encoded protein is CASSDSWRGGTDTQYF.

The CDR3 reads CASSSRGTGEQFF. As DNA, the CDR3 is TGTGCCAGCAGCTCCCGGGGAACGGGTGAGCAGTTCTTC. V gene TRBV7-9 combines with J gene TRBJ2-1; D is possibly TRBD2 (5 bases). V lost 4 bases, J lost 9 bases, and 13 bases lay in between. The CDR3 totals 13 residues. CDR1 and CDR2 (germline): SEHNR, FQNEAQ (reference sequence).

This chain joins TRBV6-1 and TRBJ1-1, with a weak D call TRBD1 (5 bases). Trimming took off 1 base at V and 5 bases at J, with 14 bases between the two ends. Per the germline V gene, CDR1 is MNHNS and CDR2 is SASEGT. The CDR3 spans 15 residues. The CDR3, as DNA: TGTGCCAGCAGTGAAGTTGGCAGGGAAGGGACTGAAGCTTTCTTT. It yields the protein CASSEVGREGTEAFF.

The chain joins TRBV6-2 or TRBV6-3 to TRBJ2-1; 11 bases line up with TRBD2. The V segment lost 6 bases and the J segment 4 bases; nucleotides outside the gene matches: 14. The germline gives CDR1 MNHEY, CDR2 SVGEGT. This CDR3 contains 18 residues. CDR3 in amino acids: CASSTIKRTSGSYNEQFF. The CDR3 nucleotides read TGTGCCAGCAGCACCATCAAAAGAACTAGCGGGAGTTACAATGAGCAGTTCTTC.

This clone turned up a few times. The chain carries TRBV25-1 and TRBJ2-7; 9 nucleotides align to TRBD1. The CDR3 has 12 amino acids. Germline V gene sequence: CDR1 MGHDK, CDR2 SYGVNS. V lost 3 bases, J lost 12 bases, and 6 bases stayed unmatched. The CDR3 loop is CASSDQTGGRYV. CDR3 nucleotides: TGTGCCAGCAGTGACCAAACAGGGGGCCGGTACGTC.

The chain carries TRBV7-2 and TRBJ2-7; D unresolved. The CDR3 loop spans 16 amino acids. Germline V gene data show CDR1 as SGHTA and CDR2 as FQGNSA. V was shortened by 5 bases and J by 0 bases, with 17 bases between the two germline ends. The CDR3 nucleotides are TGTGCCAGCAGCCAAGCCCCGGTAGGATTCTCCTACGAGCAGTACTTC. This sequence encodes CASSQAPVGFSYEQYF. The full variable domain, rest sourced from reference TRBV7-2 and TRBJ2-7, is GAGVSQSPSNKVTEKGKDVELRCDPISGHTALYWYRQSLGQGLEFLIYFQGNSAPDKSGLPSDRFSAERTGGSVSTLTIQRTQQEDSAVYLCASSQAPVGFSYEQYFGPGTRLTVT.

This clone was seen a single time. The chain is built from TRBV7-9 and TRBJ1-2; the D gene is possibly TRBD1 (6 bases). This CDR3 is built from 14 residues. V lost 11 bases and J lost 4, with 20 bases in between. Germline assignment: CDR1 SEHNR and CDR2 FQNEAQ (reference sequence). The CDR3 DNA sequence: TGTGCCGCTAGGGGGTGGTCCGACCGCTATGGCTACACCTTC. As protein: CAARGWSDRYGYTF.

This CDR3 reads CASSLGQGSTDTQYF. CDR3 in DNA: TGTGCCAGCAGCCTAGGACAGGGAAGCACAGATACGCAGTATTTT. This sequence joins TRBV7-2 and TRBJ2-3; 8 positions agree with TRBD1. Per germline, CDR1 SGHTA and CDR2 FQGNSA. The CDR3 sequence is 15 residues long. V trimming: 5 bases; J trimming: 0 bases; junction bases outside the gene matches: 4.

The V call is TRBV3-1 (or the pseudogene TRBV3-2), the J call TRBJ2-1; 8 bases agree with TRBD2. V shed 7 bases and J 8 bases; nucleotides not matched to a gene: 7. CDR3 length: 13 amino acids. CDR1 LGHDT and CDR2 YNNKEL come from the germline V gene (reference sequence). CDR3 sequence reads: CASNRAGGHEQFF. The DNA of the CDR3 is TGTGCCAGCAACCGCGCGGGGGGCCATGAGCAGTTCTTC.

This clone is a singleton in its sample. The CDR3 loop is CASSSYPGLAGGQETQYF. For the CDR3, the DNA is TGCGCCAGCAGCTCATACCCGGGACTAGCGGGGGGCCAAGAGACCCAGTACTTC. This chain links TRBV5-1 with TRBJ2-5; 15 positions agree with TRBD2. J lost 1 base, V lost 3 bases, and 7 bases had no gene match. Germline V gives CDR1 SGHRS, CDR2 YFSETQ. The CDR3 runs 18 residues.

This chain connects TRBV30 to TRBJ2-7, with TRBD1 matching 11 bases. Trimming cost V 4 bases and J 3 bases; bases outside gene matches: 8. Looked up from germline, CDR1 is GTSNPN and CDR2 is SVGIG (reference sequence). The CDR3 totals 15 residues. Here the CDR3 DNA reads TGTGCCTGGAAAACCTGGGGACAGGGGGGCTACGAGCAGTACTTC. Its translation: CAWKTWGQGGYEQYF.

The CDR3 bases are TGTGCCAGCAGCTTGACGGACAGGGGGCCTTTCTATGGCTACACCTTC. This translates into CASSLTDRGPFYGYTF. The chain uses TRBV5-6 and TRBJ1-2; TRBD1 aligns across 11 bases. The V and J ends lost 1 base and 4 bases, in that order; junction bases with no gene match: 6. The length of the CDR3 is 16 residues. Germline V gene lookup returns CDR1 SGHDT and CDR2 YYEEEE.

The rearrangement joins TRBV19 to TRBJ2-6; D ambiguous. The CDR3 sequence is 15 residues long. V was pared by 5 bases and J by 0 bases, with 8 bases between. From germline, CDR1 is LNHDA and CDR2 SQIVND (reference sequence). CDR3 protein: CASSDRSSGANVLTF. Here the CDR3 DNA reads TGTGCCAGTAGTGATAGGAGCTCTGGGGCCAACGTCCTGACTTTC.

V gene TRBV10-3 combines with J gene TRBJ1-4, with a weak D call TRBD1 (6 bases). The CDR3 spans 14 residues. Germline V gene lookup returns CDR1 ENHRY and CDR2 SYGVKD. Trimming left V 2 bases short and J 7 bases short, with 11 bases between. The CDR3 reads CAISERGLGEKLFF. DNA of the CDR3: TGTGCCATCAGTGAGAGGGGGTTAGGTGAAAAACTGTTTTTT.

The chain has TRBV6-5 and TRBJ1-4, with a tentative D call TRBD1 (5 bases). The CDR3 is made up of 14 amino acids. CDR1 MNHEY and CDR2 SVGAGI come from the germline V gene. V was clipped by 10 bases and J by 10 bases, with 22 bases between them. The CDR3, as DNA: TGTGCCACCAGGGACTCTAGGCAAGTAGGAAAACTGTTTTTT. Its translation is CATRDSRQVGKLFF.

This clone was seen only once. This chain links TRBV3-1 (or the pseudogene TRBV3-2) with TRBJ1-1; D gene unclear. Germline CDR1 is LGHDT and CDR2 is YNNKEL (reference sequence). This CDR3 spans 14 amino acids. With 5 bases removed from V and 4 bases from J, the gap between germline ends came to 14 bases. The CDR3 region has the DNA TGTGCCAGCAGCAGCCCTTCGTGGGGCACTGAAGCTTTCTTT. Its protein product is CASSSPSWGTEAFF.

The chain uses TRBV20-1 and TRBJ2-5, with D hard to call. CDR3 length: 12 residues. The V and J ends lost 3 bases and 5 bases respectively, with 10 bases between them. CDR1 is DFQATT, CDR2 SNEGSKA, per germline (reference sequence). The CDR3 region has the DNA TGCAGTGCTAGTCCCGAGGAGGAGACCCAGTACTTC. This codes for CSASPEEETQYF.

The V call is TRBV18, the J call TRBJ2-7; D remains ambiguous. This CDR3 has 14 residues. The ends were cut back, 2 bases at V and 3 bases at J, with 11 bases in the middle. Germline V CDR1 and CDR2: KGHSH, LQKENI. CDR3 bases: TGTGCCAGCTCACCAGCTGCCAGACGCTACGAGCAGTACTTC. Its protein is CASSPAARRYEQYF.

V is TRBV5-1 and J is TRBJ2-1; 10 positions agree with TRBD1. Germline values: CDR1 SGHRS, CDR2 YFSETQ. This CDR3 has 15 residues. V trimming: 3 bases; J trimming: 4 bases; junction bases outside the gene matches: 4. CDR3 sequence reads: CASSSTGGAYNEQFF. CDR3 sequence (DNA): TGCGCCAGCAGCTCGACAGGGGGCGCTTACAATGAGCAGTTCTTC.

The J gene is TRBJ2-1, the V gene TRBV7-3; TRBD2 matches at 9 bases. This CDR3 spans 15 amino acids. Looked up from germline, CDR1 is SGHTA and CDR2 is FQGTGA. Germline trimming cut 3 bases from V and 6 bases from J; bases unmatched to any gene: 6. CDR3 nucleotide sequence: TGTGCCAGCAGCTTTAGCGGGAGTTCAATCAATGAGCAGTTCTTC. Its translation: CASSFSGSSINEQFF. The whole variable domain, filled in from reference TRBV7-3 and TRBJ2-1, reads GAGVSQTPSNKVTEKGKYVELRCDPISGHTALYWYRQSLGQGPEFLIYFQGTGAADDSGLPNDRFFAVRPEGSVSTLKIQRTERGDSAVYLCASSFSGSSINEQFFGPGTRLTVL.

The rearrangement links TRBV7-9 to TRBJ2-3; 13 bases are a match to TRBD2. After removal of 4 bases from V and 2 bases from J, the junction contained 3 bases not matched to a gene. The CDR3 sequence is 16 residues long. Germline loops: CDR1 SEHNR, CDR2 FQNEAQ (reference sequence). The CDR3 DNA reads as TGTGCCAGCAGCTCCGGACTAGCGGGGGCCACAGATACGCAGTATTTT. This codes for CASSSGLAGATDTQYF.

The V gene is TRBV5-1, the J gene TRBJ2-5; D may be TRBD1 (5 bases). V lost 0 bases, J lost 5 bases, and 11 bases lay in between. Per germline, CDR1 SGHRS and CDR2 YFSETQ. This CDR3 has 14 amino acids. The CDR3 sequence: CASSLAAGPETQYF. Here the CDR3 DNA reads TGCGCCAGCAGCTTGGCAGCAGGGCCGGAGACCCAGTACTTC.

The J gene is TRBJ1-3, the V gene TRBV29-1; D gene unclear. Trimming stripped 7 bases from V and 4 bases from J, with 8 bases between. In germline, CDR1 is SQVTM, CDR2 ANQGSEA. The CDR3 is 11 residues long. CDR3 nucleotides: TGCAGCGGCGTCTTGGGAAACACCATATATTTT. Translated, it gives CSGVLGNTIYF.

The rearrangement links TRBV10-3 to TRBJ2-1; 14 positions match TRBD2. This CDR3 has 16 residues. With 5 bases clipped from V and 11 bases from J, the junction kept 11 bases outside the gene matches. Germline CDR1 reads ENHRY; CDR2 reads SYGVKD. This CDR3 is CAISPVTSGGAGKQFF. The DNA for the CDR3 is TGTGCCATCAGTCCCGTGACTAGCGGGGGGGCGGGTAAGCAGTTCTTC.